This is a list of T cell receptor beta chains from one sample in a study of T cell repertoires in cytomegalovirus infection. MiXCR, applied by TCRdb to the reads, yields one record per CDR3 protein. The sample has over 300,000 distinct CDR3 sequences; roughly a sixth are singletons. Input material: PBMCs. These receptor sequences come from a human donor in good health (CMV status not recorded). Some clones in this sample may be carry-over from other donors' samples. Both conserved end residues are part of each CDR3. Fields, in order: V gene, J gene, clone size, D gene, CDR3 DNA, CDR3 protein. D genes are given only for firm matches. Clone size is stated in some rows and not others, as once, few, many or a class when expanded.

>TRBV6-5|TRBJ2-7|many|-
TGTGCCAGCAGTTACTCATCGGACAGCTCCTACGAGCAGTACTTC
CASSYSSDSSYEQYF
>TRBV27|TRBJ1-6|-|TRBD1
TGTGCCAGCAGTTCTGGGACAGGGTTGTCACCCCTCCACTTT
CASSSGTGLSPLHF
>TRBV19|TRBJ2-7|few|-
TGTGCCAGTAGCCCTAGGGGAGTTGGCGAGCAGTACTTC
CASSPRGVGEQYF
>TRBV20-1|TRBJ2-5|few|-
TGCAGTGCCCAGAGGGGTAGCGGAAGATACCAAGAGACCCAGTACTTC
CSAQRGSGRYQETQYF
>TRBV28|TRBJ1-4|few|-
TGTGCCAGCACCCCCGCAGGGGCTAATGAAAAACTGTTTTTT
CASTPAGANEKLFF
>TRBV2|TRBJ1-4|-|-
TGTGCCAGCAATCTACAAAAGGGGTATGAAAAACTGTTTTTT
CASNLQKGYEKLFF
>TRBV3-1|TRBJ1-1|-|TRBD1
TGTGCCAGCAGCCCGGGGACAGGGGGGAACACTGAAGCTTTCTTT
CASSPGTGGNTEAFF
>TRBV9|TRBJ2-1|few|-
TGTGCCAGCAGCGTAGCGGGGACTCCCTCCTACAATGAGCAGTTCTTC
CASSVAGTPSYNEQFF
>TRBV7-2|TRBJ2-5|many|-
TGTGCCAGCAGCTTAGCGCGAGGCACCGGGACCCAGTACTTC
CASSLARGTGTQYF
>TRBV28|TRBJ2-3|-|TRBD2
TGTGCCAGCAGTTTAAACCCCCACGGGGCGGGGGGCGGCACAGATACGCAGTATTTT
CASSLNPHGAGGGTDTQYF
>TRBV10-3|TRBJ1-2|-|TRBD1
TGTGCCATCAGCCTTGAAACAGGGGGCACTGGCTACACCTTC
CAISLETGGTGYTF
>TRBV7-2|TRBJ1-2|many|-
TGTGCCAGCAGCCCGAATGGGGCGGACTATGGCTACACCTTC
CASSPNGADYGYTF
>TRBV28|TRBJ2-2|few|TRBD2
TGTGCCAGCAGCTGGAGCGGGGGGGCCGCCACCGGGGAGCTGTTTTTT
CASSWSGGAATGELFF
>TRBV7-3|TRBJ2-3|few|-
TGTGCCAGCAGCTTAACCGGCGGGAGCACAGATACGCAGTATTTT
CASSLTGGSTDTQYF
>TRBV20-1|TRBJ2-5|many|-
TGCAGTGCTAGATTCGGGGCGACCCAAGAGACCCAGTACTTC
CSARFGATQETQYF
>TRBV12-5|TRBJ1-2|once|TRBD1
TGTGCTAGTGGTTTGTCGCAGGGGGCTAACTATGGCTACACCTTC
CASGLSQGANYGYTF
>TRBV12-3/TRBV12-4|TRBJ2-3|many|-
TGTGCCAGCAGTTTCAGGACCGAGACGTCTAGCACAGATACGCAGTATTTT
CASSFRTETSSTDTQYF
>TRBV10-3|TRBJ1-4|-|TRBD1
TGTGCCATCAGTGAAACGGGACAGGGATTTAATGAAAAACTGTTTTTT
CAISETGQGFNEKLFF
>TRBV28|TRBJ1-2|-|TRBD1
TGTGCCAGCAGTTTAGGGGACAGGGATGGCTACACCTTC
CASSLGDRDGYTF
>TRBV7-8|TRBJ1-1|many|-
TGTGCCAGCAGCCGGGAGGCAGGGTTCACTGAAGCTTTCTTT
CASSREAGFTEAFF
>TRBV7-8|TRBJ2-5|few|TRBD1
TGTGCCAGCAGCCCCAGGGCAGGGGGACAAGAGACCCAGTACTTC
CASSPRAGGQETQYF
>TRBV28|TRBJ1-5|few|-
TGTGCCAGCATCCCCTATGAGGGGGTCAATCAGCCCCAGCATTTT
CASIPYEGVNQPQHF